This T cell receptor beta chain was found in a study of metastatic and nonmetastatic thyroid tumors. Study-level background: Repertoires were compared across blood and tumor or nodule tissue from malignant and benign thyroid patients. The study's findings and limits: Reported TCR beta diversity, measured in blood and tumor, was significantly higher for malignant thyroid tumors than for benign nodules.

There are a few counts of this clone. The antigen is unknown. CDR1 is MNHEY and CDR2 is SMNVEV in the germline V gene (reference sequence). The CDR3 has 14 residues. V was trimmed by 8 bases and J by 4 bases, leaving 15 bases between them. Source study methods: Variation in CDR3 across clinicopathological groups served as the basis for constructing a distant-metastasis classifier in papillary thyroid cancer. TCRdb called clones again from the PCR reads with MiXCR. These V and J calls are TCRdb output, not the study's own analysis. This table holds about 19,000 clones, around 33% found once. Thyroid surgery was preceded by no treatment in any patient.

The sequenced sample was tumor tissue. This sequence originates from a female donor with papillary thyroid cancer or a benign thyroid nodule (not recorded which). Some clones in this sample may be carry-over from other donors' samples. The rearrangement links TRBV27 to TRBJ2-1; D assignment may be TRBD1 or TRBD2 (7 bases each). CDR3 nucleotide sequence: TGTGCCAGCCCCCGGCAGGGGGGGTACAATGAGCAGTTCTTC. Encoded protein: CASPRQGGYNEQFF.